This record concerns one T cell receptor (beta chain) sequence. V trimming: 3 bases; J trimming: 0 bases; junction bases outside the gene matches: 8. CDR3 length: 18 residues. Looked up from germline, CDR1 is KGHSH and CDR2 is LQKENI. The sample comes from a study of beta chain features in type 1 diabetes. cDNA synthesis used the whole RNA isolate, giving expressed TCRB sequences. Assay used: immunoSEQ multiplex PCR; TCRdb lists only in-frame clones, some missing. This repertoire shows tens of thousands of clones, over 45% found once; its top ten account for roughly 0.7%. The sequenced sample consisted of central memory CD4+ T cells from blood. This chain links TRBV18 with TRBJ2-1; 10 nucleotides align to TRBD2. The clonotype comes from a woman aged 18-29 years in good health. CDR3 nucleotide sequence: TGTGCCAGCTCACCTGGGCTAGCGGGGGCAAGCTCCTACAATGAGCAGTTCTTC. This encodes CASSPGLAGASSYNEQFF.